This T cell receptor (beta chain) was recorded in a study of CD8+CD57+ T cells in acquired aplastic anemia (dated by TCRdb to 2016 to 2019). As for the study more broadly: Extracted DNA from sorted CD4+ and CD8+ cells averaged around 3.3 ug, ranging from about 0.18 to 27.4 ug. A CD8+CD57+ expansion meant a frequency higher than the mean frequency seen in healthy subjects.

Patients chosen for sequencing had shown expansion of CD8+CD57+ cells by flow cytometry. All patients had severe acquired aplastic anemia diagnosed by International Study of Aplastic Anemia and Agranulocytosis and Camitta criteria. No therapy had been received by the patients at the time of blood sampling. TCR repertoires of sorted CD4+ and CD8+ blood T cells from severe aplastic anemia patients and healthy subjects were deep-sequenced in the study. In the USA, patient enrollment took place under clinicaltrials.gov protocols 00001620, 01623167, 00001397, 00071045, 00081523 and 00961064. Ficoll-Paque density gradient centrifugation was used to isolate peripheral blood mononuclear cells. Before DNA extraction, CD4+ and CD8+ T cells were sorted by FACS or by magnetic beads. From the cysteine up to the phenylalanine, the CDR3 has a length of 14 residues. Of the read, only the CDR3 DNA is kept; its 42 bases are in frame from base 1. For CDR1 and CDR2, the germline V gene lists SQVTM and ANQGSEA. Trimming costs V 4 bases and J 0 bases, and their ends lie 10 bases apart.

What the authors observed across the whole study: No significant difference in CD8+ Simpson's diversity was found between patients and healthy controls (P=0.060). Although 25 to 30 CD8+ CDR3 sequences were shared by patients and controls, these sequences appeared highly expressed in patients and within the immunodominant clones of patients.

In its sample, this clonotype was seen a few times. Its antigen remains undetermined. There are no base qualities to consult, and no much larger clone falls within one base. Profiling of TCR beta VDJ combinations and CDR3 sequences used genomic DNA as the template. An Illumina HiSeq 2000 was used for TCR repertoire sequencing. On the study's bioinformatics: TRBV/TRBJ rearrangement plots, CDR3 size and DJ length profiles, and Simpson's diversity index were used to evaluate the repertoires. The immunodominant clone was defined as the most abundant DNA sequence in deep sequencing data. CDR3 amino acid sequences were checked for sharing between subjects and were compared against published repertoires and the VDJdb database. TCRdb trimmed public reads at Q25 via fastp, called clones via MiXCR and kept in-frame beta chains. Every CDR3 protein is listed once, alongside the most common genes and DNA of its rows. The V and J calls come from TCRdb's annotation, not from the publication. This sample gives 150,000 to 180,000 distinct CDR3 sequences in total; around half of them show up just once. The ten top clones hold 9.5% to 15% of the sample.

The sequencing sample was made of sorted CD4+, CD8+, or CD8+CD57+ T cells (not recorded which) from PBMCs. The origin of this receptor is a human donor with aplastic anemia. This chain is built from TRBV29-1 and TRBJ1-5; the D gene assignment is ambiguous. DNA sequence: TGCAGCGTTGCTGGGATCGGTAGCAATCAGCCCCAGCATTTT. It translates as CSVAGIGSNQPQHF.